This T cell receptor beta chain was recorded in a study of shared clonotypes between healthy human individuals (TCRdb year 2020). Concerning the study at large: A couple of women and a few men aged 18 to 49 years were included in the cohort. Each donor's leukapheresis produced roughly between roughly 0.9 and 9 billion PBMCs. To estimate repertoire size and how much clonotype sharing occurs between individuals, the study deeply sequenced the blood TCR repertoires of five healthy adults. Libraries were prepared and TCR repertoires were sequenced by different laboratories using diverse techniques, in order to increase sequencing depth and limit assay-specific biases. For each donor, CD4 naive and CD4 memory were each given three plates, CD8 naive was given two plates, and CD8 memory was given one plate. Here is what the overall study found, with its caveats: Because the study included a small number of donors, the genetic and exposure-history diversity represented was limited. Naive subsets generally had larger estimated clonotype richness than memory subsets did. Based on pairwise subsampling, the degree of clonotype sharing among donors was expected to be affected by sequencing depth. When a handful of donors were compared, the shared fraction of clonotypes was 5% to 6.5% for naive CD4, about 4% for naive CD8, 2% to 2.5% for memory CD4, and less than 0.45% for memory CD8. Incomplete sequencing was indicated by rarefaction of sorted-subset datasets, despite the large sequencing depth. Clonotypes shared by all four sorted-subset donors showed higher generation probabilities than non-shared clonotypes. Only blood was sampled, and tissue TCR repertoires likely differ from those in blood.

Details on this clone: The clone's antigen remains unknown. Base qualities are not at hand, and no much larger clone is one base apart.

CD8 naive samples consisted of CD45RO-negative cells that were positively selected for CCR7, yielding a CD45RA+CCR7+ population without TemRA cells. Donors were healthy HIV-negative adults with no recently reported acute infections or vaccinations. Every donor was a Caucasian adult residing in Nashville, Tennessee, USA. After blood collection by leukapheresis, PBMCs were isolated using Ficoll-Histopaque density gradient centrifugation and then cryopreserved in the vapor phase of liquid nitrogen. Purity and quantity of every magnetically sorted T cell population were checked by analytical flow cytometry. From each sorted fraction, genomic DNA was isolated and quantified by UV absorbance on a Nanodrop 2000c. Using the deep immunoSEQ assay, TCR CDR3 regions were amplified from genomic DNA by multiplex PCR. For each cell subset, the extracted genomic DNA was distributed evenly across all wells of several immunoSEQ 96-well plates, and each plate served as one replicate. Each replicate PCR for sorted subsets received about 220 ng genomic DNA, equal to roughly 30,000 T cell genomes. The purified libraries were quantified using a Qubit 3.0 fluorometer, sized with a Bioanalyzer 2100, and then quantified again using the KAPA Library Quantification kit. Each immunoSEQ 96-well plate was sequenced on its own single-read 150-cycle Illumina NextSeq 550 flow cell. Turning to the authors' computational methods: Because only junctional sequences without quality scores were contained in the immunoSEQ output, filtering matching that applied to full-length reads could not be performed. Sequences were annotated with PyIR, a Python wrapper for IgBLAST v1.9, and V/J genes and CDR3 were assigned using IMGT germline references. Reads with weak V/J assignments (E-value above 1e-6), missing CDR3, stop codons, out-of-frame junctions, or ambiguous translated residues were removed. V3J clonotypes were defined as sequences sharing the same inferred V gene, J gene, and CDR3 amino acid sequence. Percentage overlap between repertoires was calculated by dividing the number of shared unique clonotypes by the size of the smaller repertoire. Three approaches were used to assess repertoire richness: RTK rarefaction, the Chao1 estimator, and Recon v2.1 estimates of unobserved clonotypes. Generation probabilities were computed with OLGA for all TCRbeta clonotypes obtained by the gDNA method from four donors. In TCRdb, the immuneACCESS table is reduced to in-frame sequences with V and J assigned. These tables do not hold every clone; where another copy was compared, an unresolved V gene accounts for under half, and the others remain unexplained. That table furnishes V, J and clone size, whereas the DNA furnished D and trimming. For this sample there are 2 million to 2.5 million clones; about 94% appear just once. The top ten constitute around 1.1% of the sample.

The CDR3 goes from the cysteine to the phenylalanine over 13 residues. The only DNA kept is the CDR3, 39 bases in frame from the first base. Deletion took 6 bases off V and 8 bases off J, with a span of 16 bases between the germline ends. Looking up the germline V gene yields CDR1 MNHNS and CDR2 SASEGT. The sequenced sample was naive CD8+ T cells sorted from blood. The cell subset or site tag for this specimen amounts to: CD45RA+CCR7+. The sequence joins TRBV6-1 to TRBJ1-2, and possibly TRBD1, on 5 matching bases. The clonotype comes from a man aged 18 to 29 in good health. The DNA reads as follows: TGTGCCAGCAGCCCCGCGTGGGGCGTCGGCTACACCTTC. This sequence encodes CASSPAWGVGYTF.